The 19 T cell receptor beta chains below were found in one sample sequenced in a study of human T cells and chemical hapten exposure (dated by TCRdb to the early 2020s). The sample's time point label, in plain terms: patch test 3, about 24 weeks after DPC sensitization. The meaning of the sample's treatment or condition label: therapeutic diphenylcyclopropenone sensitization with weekly scalp DPC. Library prep was done by RACE. Sequencing used a NextSeq 500. TCRdb itself trimmed the public reads at Q25 with fastp, ran MiXCR and retained productive beta chains. CDR3 protein duplicates are merged, each entry listing the most common genes and DNA. For this sample there are some 74,000 distinct CDR3 sequences; 10% to 15% appear just once. The top ten clones comprise 5.7% of the sample. Source: whole blood, taken in connection with sensitization to the hapten diphenylcyclopropenone (DPC). The receptors originated from a woman in her forties or fifties with alopecia areata. Some clones in this sample may be carry-over from other donors' samples.

The rearrangement links TRBV9 to TRBJ2-1; 9 bases map to TRBD2. The CDR3 totals 13 residues. V shed 1 base, J shed 7 bases, and the junction held 0 bases outside the gene matches. Germline-derived CDR1 and CDR2 are SGDLS and YYNGEE. CDR3 bases: TGTGCCAGCAGCGTAACTAGCGGGAATGAGCAGTTCTTC. Protein: CASSVTSGNEQFF.

The chain is built from TRBV2 and TRBJ1-2; D gene unclear. The CDR3 is 11 amino acids. V dropped 7 bases and J dropped 1 base, with 4 bases sitting between them. The germline gives CDR1 SNHLY, CDR2 FYNNEI. The CDR3 region is CASTFNYGYTF. The CDR3 DNA follows: TGTGCCAGCACCTTTAACTATGGCTACACCTTC.

This clonotype appeared many times. This chain joins TRBV30 and TRBJ2-1, with a weak D call TRBD2 (6 bases). CDR1 is GTSNPN and CDR2 is SVGIG in the germline V gene (reference sequence). V was cut by 3 bases and J by 3 bases, with 15 bases left in between. The CDR3 is 15 residues long. The CDR3 loop reads CAWRPGGILYNEQFF. Written as DNA, the CDR3 is TGTGCCTGGAGGCCTGGAGGGATCCTCTACAATGAGCAGTTCTTC.

In its sample, this clonotype was seen a few times. This sequence joins TRBV4-1 and TRBJ2-1, with TRBD1 matching 7 bases. The trim removed 1 base at V and 6 bases at J, leaving 12 bases unmatched. The CDR3 is 17 residues long. Germline CDR1 and CDR2: MGHRA and YSYEKL. The CDR3 nucleotides are TGCGCCAGCAGCCAAGGGACTTTTCGGGACAGACGCAATGAGCAGTTCTTC. This translates into CASSQGTFRDRRNEQFF.

The rearrangement uses TRBV18 and TRBJ2-2, with D perhaps TRBD1 (6 bases). The CDR3 length is 15 residues. From germline, CDR1 is KGHSH and CDR2 LQKENI. Trimming stripped 3 bases from V and 5 bases from J, with 13 bases between. The DNA of the CDR3 is TGTGCCAGCTCACCCCTTGGACAGCCGACCGGGGAGCTGTTTTTT. Protein product: CASSPLGQPTGELFF.

The rearrangement uses TRBV12-3 or TRBV12-4 and TRBJ2-1; D is perhaps TRBD2 (6 bases). V was cut by 6 bases and J by 7 bases, with 10 bases left in between. This CDR3 spans 12 amino acids. CDR3: CASSMTSNEQFF. The CDR3 bases are TGTGCCAGCAGCATGACTAGTAATGAGCAGTTCTTC.

This clonotype was recorded at least ten times. This chain uses TRBV5-6 with TRBJ2-4; D could derive from TRBD1 or TRBD2 (5 bases each). From germline, CDR1 is SGHDT and CDR2 YYEEEE. CDR3 length: 15 residues. The V end lost 5 bases, the J end lost 2 bases, and 14 bases lay between the germline ends. CDR3 in DNA: TGTGCCAGCAGTTCCGGGACGTCAACCAAAAACATTCAGTACTTC. This encodes CASSSGTSTKNIQYF.

The genes are TRBV20-1 and TRBJ2-7; D ambiguous. The germline V and J ends were trimmed by 0 bases and 2 bases, with 11 bases remaining between them. Germline V lookup: CDR1 DFQATT, CDR2 SNEGSKA (reference sequence). This CDR3 region has 14 residues. CDR3 bases: TGCAGTGCTAGAGATCCCCTCAGGACCTACGAGCAGTACTTC. It codes for CSARDPLRTYEQYF.

This clonotype was detected ten times or more. V and J are TRBV7-3 and TRBJ2-3, with D possibly TRBD2 on 6 matching bases. The CDR3 loop spans 15 amino acids. Germline V gives CDR1 SGHTA, CDR2 FQGTGA. Deletions cut 5 bases from V and 1 base from J, with 13 bases between. The chain's CDR3 is CASSAGFVGTDTQYF. DNA of the CDR3: TGTGCCAGCAGCGCGGGATTCGTGGGCACAGATACGCAGTATTTT.

This clonotype was observed at least ten times. J is TRBJ2-7 and V is TRBV7-9; 7 bases are shared with TRBD2. The CDR3 covers 15 residues. Germline assignment: CDR1 SEHNR and CDR2 FQNEAQ (reference sequence). Losses at the gene ends were 1 base for V and 4 bases for J; bases not matched to a gene: 7. CDR3 sequence (DNA): TGTGCCAGCAGCTTAGACGGCGGGAGTGGTTACGAGCAGTACTTC. This encodes CASSLDGGSGYEQYF. The full variable domain, rest sourced from reference TRBV7-9 and TRBJ2-7, is DTGVSQNPRHKITKRGQNVTFRCDPISEHNRLYWYRQTLGQGPEFLTYFQNEAQLEKSRLLSDRFSAERPKGSFSTLEIQRTEQGDSAMYLCASSLDGGSGYEQYFGPGTRLTVT.

In its sample, this clonotype was seen many times. This CDR3 is CSVLDRSLGEAFF. The CDR3 DNA reads TGCAGCGTCTTGGACAGGTCGTTGGGTGAAGCTTTCTTT. The chain carries TRBV29-1 and TRBJ1-1; 7 positions match TRBD1. The CDR3 sequence is 13 residues long. Germline CDR1 and CDR2: SQVTM and ANQGSEA. The trim removed 6 bases at V and 7 bases at J, leaving 11 bases unmatched. Full variable domain (missing parts from reference TRBV29-1 and TRBJ1-1): SAVISQKPSRDICQRGTSLTIQCQVDSQVTMMFWYRQQPGQSLTLIATANQGSEATYESGFVIDKFPISRPNLTFSTLTVSNMSPEDSSIYLCSVLDRSLGEAFFGQGTRLTVV.

This clonotype was seen ten or more times. The chain is built from TRBV20-1 and TRBJ2-7; D gene unclear. The CDR3 has 14 amino acids. The V end lost 7 bases, the J end lost 7 bases, and 23 bases lay between the germline ends. Per germline, CDR1 DFQATT and CDR2 SNEGSKA (reference sequence). The CDR3 region has the DNA TGCAGTGGATCCTTCCCCGGGCCCCTCAGGGAGCAGTACTTC. It is translated as CSGSFPGPLREQYF.

V is TRBV10-3 and J is TRBJ2-3; 9 nucleotides match TRBD2. Germline V gene sequence: CDR1 ENHRY, CDR2 SYGVKD. CDR3 length: 13 amino acids. V lost 7 bases, J lost 4 bases, and 3 bases stayed unmatched. CDR3 nucleotides: TGTGCCATCAATAGCGGGAGAGCAGATACGCAGTATTTT. Its protein is CAINSGRADTQYF.

This clonotype has more than one count but fewer than ten. The rearrangement uses TRBV5-4 and TRBJ2-1, with D hard to call. The V and J ends lost 2 bases and 0 bases respectively, with 9 bases between them. The CDR3 extends over 15 amino acids. Germline V gene data show CDR1 as SGHNT and CDR2 as YYREEE (reference sequence). The CDR3 DNA is TGTGCCAGCAGCTTCCCGGCCCCCTCCTACAATGAGCAGTTCTTC. Protein: CASSFPAPSYNEQFF.

This clonotype was observed at least ten times. This rearrangement joins TRBV6-6 to TRBJ2-7; D may be TRBD1 (6 bases). Germline assignment: CDR1 MNHNY and CDR2 SVGAGI (reference sequence). The CDR3 sequence is 13 residues long. Trimming pared 6 bases from V and 2 bases from J, leaving 11 bases between. This chain's CDR3 is CASSRGQPYEQYF. Here the CDR3 DNA reads TGTGCCAGCAGCCGGGGACAACCCTACGAGCAGTACTTC.

This clonotype was seen ten or more times. This chain connects TRBV28 to TRBJ2-1; the match to TRBD2 covers 7 bases. Germline V lookup: CDR1 MDHEN, CDR2 SYDVKM. CDR3 length equals 15 residues. V gave up 6 bases and J gave up 0 bases; unmatched junction bases: 5. In DNA, the CDR3 is TGTGCCAGCAGCCCCGGCGGGGGCTCCTACAATGAGCAGTTCTTC. Encoded protein: CASSPGGGSYNEQFF. Filled out from reference TRBV28 and TRBJ2-1, the complete variable domain reads DVKVTQSSRYLVKRTGEKVFLECVQDMDHENMFWYRQDPGLGLRLIYFSYDVKMKEKGDIPEGYSVSREKKERFSLILESASTNQTSMYLCASSPGGGSYNEQFFGPGTRLTVL.

This clonotype has ten or more counts. The chain couples TRBV7-7 to TRBJ2-2; 11 positions match TRBD2. V dropped 3 bases and J dropped 4; count of bases not matched to a gene: 4. Per the germline V gene, CDR1 is SSHAT and CDR2 is FNYEAQ (reference sequence). This CDR3 is built from 16 residues. In DNA, the CDR3 is TGTGCCAGCAGCTTGTTAGCGGGAGGGATCACCGGGGAGCTGTTTTTT. Its translation: CASSLLAGGITGELFF.

The chain recombines TRBV10-3 with TRBJ2-7; 10 bases fit TRBD2. V trimming: 2 bases; J trimming: 2 bases; junction bases outside the gene matches: 9. The germline CDR1 and CDR2 sequences are ENHRY and SYGVKD. The CDR3 has 17 residues. CDR3 DNA: TGTGCCATCAGTGAGATATCGACTAGCGGGTATACCTACGAGCAGTACTTC. Amino acid sequence: CAISEISTSGYTYEQYF.

This clonotype was observed at least ten times. The rearrangement joins TRBV11-2 to TRBJ1-6; the match to TRBD1 covers 7 bases. The CDR3 has 14 residues. Trimming cost V 4 bases and J 6 bases; bases outside gene matches: 3. CDR1 is SGHAT and CDR2 is FQNNGV in the germline V gene. CDR3 nucleotide sequence: TGTGCCAGCAGCTCAGGACAGGCTAATTCACCCCTCCACTTT. It is translated as CASSSGQANSPLHF.